This T cell receptor beta chain is drawn from a study of radiation and T cells in renal cell carcinoma. Study-level findings and limits: Top tumor clonotypes rose in blood 2 weeks post-radiation, then contracted.

On this clone itself: Antigen: not known.

The time point here: blood 4 weeks post-SBRT, at nephrectomy. Described treatment: 15 Gy SBRT to primary tumor, nephrectomy 4 weeks later. Nephrectomy followed 15 Gy stereotactic body radiation by 4 weeks. Clear cell pathology was present in this patient's renal cell carcinoma. The J segment lost 2 bases and the V segment lost 6 bases, leaving 5 bases of the junction unmatched. Looked up from germline, CDR1 is ENHRY and CDR2 is SYGVKD. The CDR3 extends over 14 amino acids. Measured with immunoSEQ multiplex PCR; TCRdb has only the in-frame clones, and not every one. The table shows roughly 45,000 clones, with 70% to 85% occurring only once.

The source was blood, collected from a patient whose treatment included radiotherapy and nephrectomy. This chain links TRBV10-3 with TRBJ2-3; 7 positions agree with TRBD2. This clonotype was obtained from a woman in her 70s with renal cell carcinoma. CDR3 protein: CAISETSYTDTQYF. In DNA, the CDR3 is TGTGCCATCAGCGAGACTAGCTACACAGATACGCAGTATTTT.